Listed below are T cell receptor beta chains from one sample, sequenced in a study of STAT5B mutations in CD4+ large granular lymphocyte leukemia. Generated by immunoSEQ multiplex PCR, the TCRdb table keeps only in-frame clones and is missing some. This table has 30,000 or so clones, 70% to 75% appearing once. The sequencing sample was made of CD4+ T cells from blood buffy coats. The receptor source for this set is a human donor in good health. CDR3s leave out the opening cysteine and the closing phenylalanine or tryptophan.

CDR3 protein: ASRVKGSDTEAF; V gene: TRBV19; CDR3 length: 12
CDR3 protein: ASTRNYGYT; V gene: TRBV6-1; CDR3 length: 9
CDR3 protein: ASSPGISGELF; V gene: TRBV18; CDR3 length: 11
CDR3 protein: ASSDFNRDRFYEQY; V gene: TRBV6-1; CDR3 length: 14
CDR3 protein: ARSEDITGNNQPQH; V gene: TRBV5-3; CDR3 length: 14
CDR3 protein: ASSFSRDSRGYEQY; V gene: TRBV11-1; CDR3 length: 14
CDR3 protein: ASSAGGGRLETQY; V gene: TRBV6-1; CDR3 length: 13
CDR3 protein: AWTGWNEKLF; V gene: TRBV30; CDR3 length: 10
CDR3 protein: ASSRTLELAGKNIQY; V gene: TRBV13; CDR3 length: 15
CDR3 protein: ASSLSDSYEQY; V gene: TRBV19; CDR3 length: 11
CDR3 protein: ASSLKGGSGVETQY; V gene: TRBV7-2; CDR3 length: 14
CDR3 protein: ASRERFSETQY; V gene: TRBV7-2; CDR3 length: 11
CDR3 protein: ASSVDGGRRAF; V gene: TRBV9; CDR3 length: 11
CDR3 protein: ASSEGGVVSQPQH; V gene: TRBV2; CDR3 length: 13
CDR3 protein: ASSVLGNTGELF; V gene: TRBV6-1; CDR3 length: 12
CDR3 protein: SVGLTDRQETQY; V gene: TRBV29-1; CDR3 length: 12
CDR3 protein: ASSYEGPNTEAF; V gene: TRBV6-5; CDR3 length: 12
CDR3 protein: AISEIGQGVETQY; V gene: TRBV10-3; CDR3 length: 13
CDR3 protein: ASSYIGRAKNIQY; V gene: TRBV6-5; CDR3 length: 13
CDR3 protein: ASRTTWTGGGEAF; V gene: TRBV6-5; CDR3 length: 13
CDR3 protein: ASPCGPTNEKLF; V gene: TRBV14; CDR3 length: 12
CDR3 protein: ASSWPGLGDTIY; V gene: TRBV11-2; CDR3 length: 12
CDR3 protein: ASSLLAFYNEQF; V gene: TRBV11-2; CDR3 length: 12
CDR3 protein: ASSVEAGPGYT; V gene: TRBV9; CDR3 length: 11
CDR3 protein: ASSLGGQGGRPLH; V gene: TRBV7-9; CDR3 length: 13
CDR3 protein: ASSLAGQGQPQH; V gene: TRBV7-8; CDR3 length: 12
CDR3 protein: ASLSGGGSYEQY; V gene: TRBV18; CDR3 length: 12
CDR3 protein: ASSIQASFSYEQY; V gene: TRBV19; CDR3 length: 13
CDR3 protein: ASSVGGTSGRDEQY; V gene: TRBV9; CDR3 length: 14
CDR3 protein: ASSLVAWAYNEQF; V gene: TRBV5-5; CDR3 length: 13
CDR3 protein: ASSPRSPGLAGELDTQY; V gene: TRBV9; CDR3 length: 17
CDR3 protein: ASSEQNTEAF; V gene: TRBV10-2; CDR3 length: 10
CDR3 protein: ASSLSGTGVETQY; V gene: TRBV27; CDR3 length: 13
CDR3 protein: ASRRDSRRTDTQY; V gene: TRBV19; CDR3 length: 13
CDR3 protein: ASSLASTGGWNEQF; V gene: TRBV11-2; CDR3 length: 14
CDR3 protein: ASRRDSSYEQY; V gene: TRBV5-4; CDR3 length: 11
CDR3 protein: ASSQDPPPDTQY; V gene: TRBV4-3; CDR3 length: 12
CDR3 protein: ASRDWDVGGETQY; V gene: TRBV2; CDR3 length: 13
CDR3 protein: ASSLKGQGNTGELF; V gene: TRBV5-6; CDR3 length: 14